These 26 T cell receptor beta chains were all obtained from the same sample, sequenced in a study of prognosis after radiotherapy for stage I lung cancer. From genomic DNA, two-round multiplex PCR was used to amplify TCR beta CDR3. The first PCR round targeted every TRBV and TRBJ gene with specific primers. TCRdb re-analysed the multiplex PCR reads in MiXCR, keeping a single row per CDR3 protein. Found here are about 15,000 distinct CDR3 sequences, around 32% of them singletons; the top ten hold around 27%. The source was PBMCs, collected before or after stereotactic body radiation therapy (not recorded which). Receptors originate from a donor of 50 years or more with non-small cell lung cancer.

The table lists this clonotype with many counts. V and J are TRBV7-2 and TRBJ2-7; perhaps TRBD2 as D (7 bases). The germline V gene has CDR1 SGHTA and CDR2 FQGNSA. The ends were cut back, 1 base at V and 4 bases at J, with 14 bases in the middle. The CDR3 has 15 amino acids. The CDR3 reads CASSLEAGAGYEQYF. Here the CDR3 DNA reads TGTGCCAGCAGCTTAGAGGCGGGGGCGGGATACGAGCAGTACTTC.

Remarks on this clonotype: A far larger clone differs by one base, so this is likely a read error. The rearrangement joins TRBV12-3 or TRBV12-4 to TRBJ2-5; TRBD1 agrees at 8 bases. The DNA end favors TRBJ2-1, so the J call may be wrong. CDR3 size: 13 residues. The CDR3 DNA sequence: TGTGCCAGCAGTTGGGGACAGGTCAATGAGCAGTTCTTC. Translating it yields CASSWGQVNEQFF.

This clonotype has a count of ten or more. The rearrangement links TRBV28 to TRBJ2-2; 9 bases fit TRBD2. Trimming took 6 bases from V and 6 from J; bases not matched to a gene: 2. This CDR3 has 13 residues. CDR1 and CDR2 from the germline V gene are MDHEN and SYDVKM. For the CDR3, the DNA is TGTGCCAGCAGGCTAGCGGGACCCGGGGAGCTGTTTTTT. This gives the protein CASRLAGPGELFF. Supplemented by reference TRBV28 and TRBJ2-2, the full variable domain reads DVKVTQSSRYLVKRTGEKVFLECVQDMDHENMFWYRQDPGLGLRLIYFSYDVKMKEKGDIPEGYSVSREKKERFSLILESASTNQTSMYLCASRLAGPGELFFGEGSRLTVL.

In its sample, this clonotype is medium-sized. The rearrangement joins TRBV12-3 or TRBV12-4 to TRBJ2-1; D is undetermined. This CDR3 spans 13 amino acids. V was clipped by 3 bases and J by 5 bases, with 8 bases between them. The chain's CDR3 is CASSLHTDNEQFF. In DNA, the CDR3 is TGTGCCAGCAGTTTGCACACCGACAATGAGCAGTTCTTC.

At least ten counts were recorded for this clonotype. The chain couples TRBV30 to TRBJ1-4; 7 nucleotides line up with TRBD1. The CDR3 is made up of 15 amino acids. CDR1 is GTSNPN and CDR2 is SVGIG in the germline V gene (reference sequence). Trimming removed 2 bases from V and 7 bases from J; junction bases left unmatched: 10. In DNA form, the CDR3 reads TGTGCCTGGAGTTTCCACAGGGGCGATATTGAAAAACTGTTTTTT. Translated: CAWSFHRGDIEKLFF.

In its sample, this clonotype ranks as medium-sized (0.01 to 0.1%). This chain joins TRBV6-1 and TRBJ2-3, with a possible D match to TRBD2 (6 bases). The CDR3 has 15 amino acids. V was pared by 5 bases and J by 3 bases, with 15 bases between. CDR1 and CDR2 from the germline V gene are MNHNS and SASEGT. The CDR3 loop is CASSRRDLGTDTQYF. The DNA of the CDR3 is TGTGCCAGCAGTCGCCGGGACTTGGGTACAGATACGCAGTATTTT.

The chain uses TRBV9 and TRBJ2-1, with 9 positions matching TRBD2. Germline loops: CDR1 SGDLS, CDR2 YYNGEE. The CDR3 length is 15 residues. V lost 2 bases and J lost 9; bases outside the gene matches: 9. CDR3 loop: CASSVGGLAYLEQFF. CDR3 nucleotides: TGTGCCAGCAGCGTGGGGGGACTAGCCTATCTTGAGCAGTTCTTC.

This clonotype was counted many times. This chain joins TRBV7-2 and TRBJ2-2, with 12 bases aligning to TRBD2. This CDR3 is built from 17 residues. Germline lookup yields CDR1 SGHTA and CDR2 FQGNSA. V shed 2 bases and J 6 bases; nucleotides not matched to a gene: 7. CDR3 sequence: CASSLFPSGRAPGELFF. CDR3 in DNA: TGTGCCAGCAGCTTATTCCCTAGCGGGAGGGCCCCCGGGGAGCTGTTTTTT.

This clonotype was recorded many times. The chain is built from TRBV10-3 and TRBJ2-2, with D unclear. Germline values: CDR1 ENHRY, CDR2 SYGVKD. Trimming took off 3 bases at V and 3 bases at J, with 2 bases between the two ends. This CDR3 is 12 amino acids long. This chain's CDR3 is CAISDHTGELFF. CDR3 in DNA: TGTGCCATCAGTGATCACACCGGGGAGCTGTTTTTT.

In this sample, this clonotype turned up many times. J is TRBJ1-5 and V is TRBV19; 8 bases are shared with TRBD1. The CDR3 length is 14 residues. Germline values: CDR1 LNHDA, CDR2 SQIVND (reference sequence). J gave up 5 bases and V 0 bases, and 0 bases lay outside the gene matches. In DNA, the CDR3 is TGTGCCAGTAGTATAGAGACAGGGGATCAGCCCCAGCATTTT. This encodes CASSIETGDQPQHF.

The chain links TRBV5-4 to TRBJ2-5; D tentatively reads TRBD1 or TRBD2 (5 bases each). V lost 0 bases and J lost 5, with 20 bases in between. Germline CDR1 SGHNT, CDR2 YYREEE (reference sequence). The length of the CDR3 is 17 residues. CDR3 DNA: TGTGCCAGCAGCTTGGGGGGTGGGGGTCTACCAAGGGAGACCCAGTACTTC. Translated, it gives CASSLGGGGLPRETQYF.

This clonotype came up many times. J is TRBJ2-7 and V is TRBV18; 7 bases are shared with TRBD1. Germline-derived CDR1 and CDR2 are KGHSH and LQKENI. Trimming at V came to 4 bases and at J to 7 bases, leaving 10 bases not matched to a gene. The CDR3 runs to 14 residues. The CDR3 nucleotides read TGTGCCAGCTCACAAGGGACAGCGATACGAGAGCAGTACTTC. Translated: CASSQGTAIREQYF.

This clonotype was seen at least ten times. This chain uses TRBV30 with TRBJ1-5, with D perhaps matching TRBD1 (6 bases). V lost 0 bases, J lost 4 bases, and 7 bases lay in between. The CDR3 has 13 amino acids. CDR1 GTSNPN and CDR2 SVGIG come from the germline V gene (reference sequence). CDR3 sequence: CAWSVQGNQPQHF. DNA of the CDR3: TGTGCCTGGAGTGTACAGGGAAATCAGCCCCAGCATTTT.

As regards this clonotype: A far larger clone differs by one base, so this is likely a read error. V gene TRBV27 combines with J gene TRBJ2-4; TRBD2 agrees at 14 bases. The CDR3 runs 17 residues. CDR1 and CDR2 (germline): MNHEY, SMNVEV (reference sequence). The CDR3 DNA sequence: TGTGCCAGCAGCCGGACGGGACTAGCGGGAGTCCCCAATGAGAAGTTCTTC. Amino acid sequence: CASSRTGLAGVPNEKFF.

V is TRBV5-1 and J is TRBJ2-5; maybe TRBD1 (6 bases). CDR3 size: 15 residues. The germline V gene encodes CDR1 SGHRS and CDR2 YFSETQ. V dropped 0 bases and J dropped 3 bases, with 12 bases sitting between them. This CDR3 reads CASSLAPGDKETQYF. CDR3 DNA sequence: TGCGCCAGCAGCTTGGCCCCAGGGGACAAAGAGACCCAGTACTTC.

The V call is TRBV30, the J call TRBJ2-1; D gene unclear. The CDR3 runs to 15 residues. Between the trimmed V and J ends, which lost 1 base and 3 bases, there was a span of 13 bases. The germline CDR1 and CDR2 sequences are GTSNPN and SVGIG (reference sequence). The CDR3 DNA sequence: TGTGCCTGGAGTGCAGACTCTTCTTTCTACAATGAGCAGTTCTTC. Its protein is CAWSADSSFYNEQFF.

The rearrangement joins TRBV2 to TRBJ2-1; 7 nucleotides line up with TRBD1. V trimming: 6 bases; J trimming: 2 bases; junction bases outside the gene matches: 10. The germline CDR1 and CDR2 sequences are SNHLY and FYNNEI. The CDR3 consists of 16 residues. The CDR3 bases are TGTGCCAGCAGAAAGGAAGGACAGGCAGCCTACAATGAGCAGTTCTTC. Translated: CASRKEGQAAYNEQFF.

This chain links TRBV5-1 with TRBJ2-7, with TRBD2 matching over 9 bases. J gave up 6 bases and V 4 bases, and 11 bases lay outside the gene matches. This CDR3 has 15 residues. Germline V gives CDR1 SGHRS, CDR2 YFSETQ. DNA for the CDR3: TGCGCCAGCAGCAGGACTAGCGTGGAGACCTGCGAGCAGTACTTC. As protein: CASSRTSVETCEQYF.

In its sample, this clonotype was seen many times. This chain's CDR3 is CASSLNRGDEQYF. CDR3 in DNA: TGTGCCAGCAGCCTTAATAGGGGCGACGAGCAGTACTTC. The chain is built from TRBV11-2 and TRBJ2-7; D perhaps matches TRBD1 (5 bases). This CDR3 is 13 amino acids long. In germline, CDR1 is SGHAT, CDR2 FQNNGV. V shed 5 bases and J shed 5 bases, with 13 bases lying between them.

Worth noting for this clonotype: The junction departs from the called germline gene at one end, perhaps through a read error. The chain uses TRBV6-2 or TRBV6-3 and TRBJ2-7; 10 nucleotides match TRBD2. The germline gives CDR1 MNHEY, CDR2 SVGEGT. The CDR3 contains 15 residues. The CDR3: CASIYSPSGGYEQYF. As DNA, the CDR3 is TGTGCCAGCATTTACTCGCCTAGCGGGGGATACGAGCAGTACTTC.

This clonotype is medium-sized. The rearrangement uses TRBV11-2 and TRBJ2-7; 13 bases agree with TRBD2. Trimming took 0 bases from V and 4 from J; bases not matched to a gene: 0. Germline-derived CDR1 and CDR2 are SGHAT and FQNNGV. The length of the CDR3 is 15 residues. CDR3 DNA: TGTGCCAGCAGCTTAGAACTAGCGGGAGGGTACGAGCAGTACTTC. It specifies CASSLELAGGYEQYF.

Concerning this clonotype itself: A far larger clone lies a single base away; this is likely a read error. The J gene is TRBJ2-5, the V gene TRBV6-1, with 9 bases lining up with TRBD2. The end of the DNA aligns better with TRBJ2-1, so the J call may be wrong. Germline loops: CDR1 MNHNS, CDR2 SASEGT. The length of the CDR3 is 16 residues. The CDR3 sequence is CASRPLSGTSCNEQFF. The CDR3 bases are TGTGCCAGCAGACCCCTTTCCGGGACTAGCTGCAATGAGCAGTTCTTC.

On this clonotype itself: A single base is all that separates this from a far larger clone, so a read error is likely. V is TRBV6-1 and J is TRBJ2-5, with no clear D. Trimming left V 5 bases short and J 2 bases short, with 9 bases between. CDR1 is MNHNS, CDR2 SASEGT, per germline. The CDR3 contains 13 residues. Written as DNA, the CDR3 is TGTGCCAGCAGTTTTCAAACGCAAGAGACCCAGTACTTC. The encoded protein is CASSFQTQETQYF.

In this sample, this clonotype turned up many times. The chain uses TRBV20-1 and TRBJ2-7, with a possible D match to TRBD1 (6 bases). Germline lookup yields CDR1 DFQATT and CDR2 SNEGSKA (reference sequence). The CDR3 extends over 15 amino acids. V was trimmed by 8 bases and J by 2 bases, leaving 22 bases between them. Here the CDR3 DNA reads TGCAGTCCCAAAAGTTTCGGGACAAACACCTACGAGCAGTACTTC. Encoded protein: CSPKSFGTNTYEQYF.

A note on this clonotype: This may come from a read error, since a much larger clone is one base off. V gene TRBV3-1 combines with J gene TRBJ1-6; 7 bases are a match to TRBD1. J gave up 9 bases and V 4 bases, and 9 bases lay outside the gene matches. The CDR3 contains 15 residues. Looked up from germline, CDR1 is LGHDT and CDR2 is YNNKEL (reference sequence). The CDR3 here is CASSRGGVDGSPLHF. CDR3 DNA: TGTGCCAGCAGCCGAGGGGGCGTAGACGGTTCACCCCTCCACTTT.

There are many counts of this clonotype. This chain uses TRBV6-9 with TRBJ2-5, with TRBD1 as a possible D gene (5 bases). The germline V gene encodes CDR1 MNHGY and CDR2 SVAAGI. The CDR3 runs to 17 residues. V lost 3 bases and J lost 4, with 21 bases in between. The CDR3 sequence: CASSYRQGPVRGETQYF. CDR3 coding DNA: TGTGCCAGCAGTTACCGTCAGGGCCCGGTGCGTGGAGAGACCCAGTACTTC.